The rows below give T cell receptor beta chains drawn from one sample of a study of molecular identifiers for immune sequencing clone quantification. One entry per CDR3 protein, called by TCRdb with MiXCR from the PCR reads. Among roughly 97,000 distinct CDR3 sequences listed, 20% to 25% were seen once. The specimen sequenced was naive CD8+ T cells from blood, with Jurkat cell RNA spiked in. Source of these receptors: a human donor in good health. Some libraries in this study had Jurkat cell RNA spiked in. CDR3s include the opening cysteine and the closing phenylalanine or tryptophan. The order of the fields is clone size, V gene, D gene, CDR3 length, J gene, CDR3 protein, CDR3 DNA. The D gene is left open where the match is weak. Expanded clones are given a class, and other clones once, few, many or no size at all.

abundance: NA; v_gene: TRBV12-3/TRBV12-4; d_gene: NA; len: 14; j_gene: TRBJ2-5; CDR3aa: CASSPGHSQETQYF; CDR3nt: TGTGCCAGCAGTCCGGGCCATTCCCAAGAGACCCAGTACTTC
abundance: NA; v_gene: TRBV27; d_gene: TRBD2; len: 14; j_gene: TRBJ2-2; CDR3aa: CASRPLAGHGELFF; CDR3nt: TGTGCCAGCAGGCCACTAGCGGGGCACGGGGAGCTGTTTTTT
abundance: many; v_gene: TRBV13; d_gene: NA; len: 12; j_gene: TRBJ1-2; CDR3aa: CASSLAGGYCTF; CDR3nt: TGTGCCAGCAGCTTAGCTGGAGGTTACTGCACCTTC
abundance: NA; v_gene: TRBV19; d_gene: NA; len: 13; j_gene: TRBJ2-1; CDR3aa: CASSIGQEIEQFF; CDR3nt: TGTGCCAGTAGTATAGGGCAGGAAATCGAGCAGTTCTTC
abundance: many; v_gene: TRBV5-4; d_gene: TRBD2; len: 16; j_gene: TRBJ2-3; CDR3aa: CASSLELAGVTDTQYF; CDR3nt: TGTGCCAGCAGCTTGGAACTAGCGGGGGTGACAGATACGCAGTATTTT
abundance: few; v_gene: TRBV27; d_gene: NA; len: 13; j_gene: TRBJ2-7; CDR3aa: CASRRSRSYEQYF; CDR3nt: TGTGCCAGCAGGCGATCGCGCTCCTACGAGCAGTACTTC
abundance: once; v_gene: TRBV12-3/TRBV12-4; d_gene: TRBD2; len: 16; j_gene: TRBJ2-1; CDR3aa: CASSFEGLGLLDEQFF; CDR3nt: TGTGCCAGCAGTTTTGAGGGACTAGGACTTCTCGATGAGCAGTTCTTC
abundance: many; v_gene: TRBV7-9; d_gene: NA; len: 16; j_gene: TRBJ1-1; CDR3aa: CASSPREGYMNTEAFF; CDR3nt: TGTGCCAGCAGCCCCAGGGAGGGTTACATGAACACTGAAGCTTTCTTT
abundance: NA; v_gene: TRBV11-2; d_gene: NA; len: 14; j_gene: TRBJ2-7; CDR3aa: CASSLDQNYYEQYF; CDR3nt: TGTGCCAGCAGCTTAGATCAAAACTACTACGAGCAGTACTTC
abundance: few; v_gene: TRBV25-1; d_gene: NA; len: 15; j_gene: TRBJ2-5; CDR3aa: CASSDNREWGETQYF; CDR3nt: TGTGCCAGCAGTGATAATCGGGAGTGGGGAGAGACCCAGTACTTC
abundance: many; v_gene: TRBV28; d_gene: NA; len: 15; j_gene: TRBJ2-2; CDR3aa: CASSSVQGRAGELFF; CDR3nt: TGTGCCAGCAGTTCCGTACAGGGGAGGGCCGGGGAGCTGTTTTTT
abundance: many; v_gene: TRBV7-9; d_gene: NA; len: 12; j_gene: TRBJ1-1; CDR3aa: CASSSRGDTAFF; CDR3nt: TGTGCCAGCAGTTCCAGAGGGGATACGGCTTTCTTT
abundance: NA; v_gene: TRBV7-9; d_gene: NA; len: 16; j_gene: TRBJ2-5; CDR3aa: CASSLDFRGLVETQYF; CDR3nt: TGTGCCAGCAGCTTAGATTTCAGGGGATTGGTAGAGACCCAGTACTTC
abundance: many; v_gene: TRBV6-5; d_gene: NA; len: 14; j_gene: TRBJ1-5; CDR3aa: CASSYSGRDQPQHF; CDR3nt: TGTGCCAGCAGTTACTCGGGGCGGGATCAGCCCCAGCATTTT
abundance: NA; v_gene: TRBV28; d_gene: NA; len: 15; j_gene: TRBJ2-1; CDR3aa: CASSVIEYSYNKQFF; CDR3nt: TGTGCCAGCAGTGTTATCGAGTACTCCTACAATAAGCAGTTCTTC
abundance: many; v_gene: TRBV6-5; d_gene: TRBD1; len: 15; j_gene: TRBJ2-7; CDR3aa: CASSYSIQGSYEQYF; CDR3nt: TGTGCCAGCAGTTACTCGATACAGGGGTCCTACGAGCAGTACTTC
abundance: NA; v_gene: TRBV4-3; d_gene: TRBD1; len: 15; j_gene: TRBJ1-5; CDR3aa: CASSQGTGSSQPQHF; CDR3nt: TGCGCCAGCAGCCAAGGGACAGGGTCTAGTCAGCCCCAGCATTTT
abundance: NA; v_gene: TRBV2; d_gene: TRBD1; len: 15; j_gene: TRBJ2-7; CDR3aa: CANSDGTGIIYEQYF; CDR3nt: TGTGCCAACAGTGATGGGACAGGGATAATCTACGAGCAGTACTTC
abundance: many; v_gene: TRBV12-3/TRBV12-4; d_gene: NA; len: 12; j_gene: TRBJ2-7; CDR3aa: CASSLAVGEQYF; CDR3nt: TGTGCCAGCAGTTTAGCCGTGGGCGAGCAGTACTTC
abundance: many; v_gene: TRBV29-1; d_gene: NA; len: 20; j_gene: TRBJ2-6; CDR3aa: CSVEDTSRWTENPGANVLTF; CDR3nt: TGCAGCGTTGAAGATACCTCACGGTGGACAGAAAATCCTGGGGCCAACGTCCTGACTTTC
abundance: many; v_gene: TRBV30; d_gene: TRBD1; len: 12; j_gene: TRBJ1-4; CDR3aa: CAWGQGNEKLFF; CDR3nt: TGTGCCTGGGGACAGGGTAATGAAAAACTGTTTTTT
abundance: many; v_gene: TRBV10-3; d_gene: NA; len: 14; j_gene: TRBJ1-1; CDR3aa: CAISEMARDTEAFF; CDR3nt: TGTGCCATCAGTGAGATGGCCAGGGACACTGAAGCTTTCTTT
abundance: few; v_gene: TRBV20-1; d_gene: TRBD1; len: 14; j_gene: TRBJ2-1; CDR3aa: CSAAQGGRYNEQFF; CDR3nt: TGCAGTGCCGCACAGGGGGGAAGGTACAATGAGCAGTTCTTC
abundance: few; v_gene: TRBV19; d_gene: TRBD2; len: 15; j_gene: TRBJ2-1; CDR3aa: CASSPGTRDYNEQFF; CDR3nt: TGTGCCAGTAGCCCCGGGACTAGGGACTACAATGAGCAGTTCTTC
abundance: NA; v_gene: TRBV6-5; d_gene: TRBD1; len: 18; j_gene: TRBJ2-5; CDR3aa: CASSDPGQGSGSWKTQYF; CDR3nt: TGTGCCAGCAGTGACCCGGGACAGGGATCCGGCAGTTGGAAGACCCAGTACTTC
abundance: many; v_gene: TRBV7-9; d_gene: NA; len: 15; j_gene: TRBJ2-7; CDR3aa: CASSLAGAGLDEQYF; CDR3nt: TGTGCCAGCAGCTTAGCGGGTGCCGGTTTGGACGAGCAGTACTTC
abundance: many; v_gene: TRBV7-9; d_gene: NA; len: 17; j_gene: TRBJ1-2; CDR3aa: CASSLAGSYDEVYGYTF; CDR3nt: TGTGCCAGCAGCTTAGCTGGCTCGTACGATGAGGTCTATGGCTACACCTTC
abundance: few; v_gene: TRBV2; d_gene: NA; len: 14; j_gene: TRBJ2-1; CDR3aa: CASSDQGPYNEQFF; CDR3nt: TGTGCCAGCAGTGATCAGGGGCCCTACAATGAGCAGTTCTTC
abundance: NA; v_gene: TRBV30; d_gene: NA; len: 12; j_gene: TRBJ2-7; CDR3aa: CAWRQAGYEQYF; CDR3nt: TGTGCCTGGAGACAGGCTGGCTACGAGCAGTACTTC
abundance: many; v_gene: TRBV6-6; d_gene: TRBD1; len: 15; j_gene: TRBJ2-2; CDR3aa: CASSYAGGHTGELFF; CDR3nt: TGTGCCAGCAGTTACGCAGGGGGTCACACCGGGGAGCTGTTTTTT
abundance: many; v_gene: TRBV2; d_gene: NA; len: 15; j_gene: TRBJ1-3; CDR3aa: CASSETASSGNTIYF; CDR3nt: TGTGCCAGCAGTGAGACAGCCAGCTCTGGAAACACCATATATTTT
abundance: NA; v_gene: TRBV10-3; d_gene: NA; len: 12; j_gene: TRBJ2-3; CDR3aa: CAISEAVDPQYF; CDR3nt: TGTGCCATCAGTGAAGCAGTCGATCCGCAGTATTTT
abundance: many; v_gene: TRBV6-2/TRBV6-3; d_gene: NA; len: 13; j_gene: TRBJ2-7; CDR3aa: CASSFRGGFEQYF; CDR3nt: TGTGCCAGCAGTTTCAGGGGAGGGTTCGAGCAGTACTTC
abundance: many; v_gene: TRBV7-9; d_gene: NA; len: 15; j_gene: TRBJ1-1; CDR3aa: CASSLGAGTNTEAFF; CDR3nt: TGTGCCAGCAGCTTAGGGGCAGGGACGAACACTGAAGCTTTCTTT
abundance: many; v_gene: TRBV20-1; d_gene: NA; len: 15; j_gene: TRBJ1-4; CDR3aa: CSARDAQGTNEKLFF; CDR3nt: TGCAGTGCTAGAGATGCACAGGGCACTAATGAAAAACTGTTTTTT
abundance: many; v_gene: TRBV7-9; d_gene: NA; len: 14; j_gene: TRBJ2-7; CDR3aa: CASSSVGGKSEQYF; CDR3nt: TGTGCCAGCAGCTCGGTTGGGGGTAAGTCCGAGCAGTACTTC
abundance: many; v_gene: TRBV27; d_gene: NA; len: 14; j_gene: TRBJ1-1; CDR3aa: CASSLYPEYTEAFF; CDR3nt: TGTGCCAGCAGTTTGTACCCCGAGTACACTGAAGCTTTCTTT
abundance: NA; v_gene: TRBV12-3/TRBV12-4; d_gene: NA; len: 14; j_gene: TRBJ2-7; CDR3aa: CASSLGTRPYEQYF; CDR3nt: TGTGCCAGCAGTTTGGGGACGCGACCCTACGAGCAGTACTTC
abundance: NA; v_gene: TRBV12-3/TRBV12-4; d_gene: NA; len: 12; j_gene: TRBJ1-5; CDR3aa: CASSDGDQPQHF; CDR3nt: TGTGCCAGCAGCGATGGGGATCAGCCCCAGCATTTT